This T cell receptor beta chain derives from a study of CD8+ T cells in alopecia areata. Across the whole study: C3H/HeJ donors aged roughly 6-12 months with spontaneous alopecia supplied skin grafted onto 7-10-week-old female C3H/HeJ mice. Study outcomes and limitations: Patients shared TCRs less clearly than mice did, possibly for HLA-related reasons. Relative to normal scalp, lesional scalp, especially alopecia totalis/universalis, showed higher clonality. There were also resident alphabeta T cells of normal skin sequenced in scalp samples.

This clone has only a few counts. The antigen is not known. Here the gene names and germline are mouse. Coverage ceases 4 residues before the CDR3 finishes, and the germline J gene fills in the end. After isolation, RNA underwent reverse transcription to generate cDNA as the sequencing template. Method: immunoSEQ multiplex PCR; TCRdb's copy keeps in-frame clones and lacks some. The sample contains roughly 5,800 clones, none of them singletons. Sorting relied on CD4, CD8alpha, NKG2D, NKG2ACE and other markers applied to pooled cutaneous lymph node cells. V lost 0 bases to trimming and J lost 6 bases, with 6 bases between them. Germline V CDR1 and CDR2: GKSSPN, SITVG. The length of the CDR3 is 12 residues.

This receptor was identified in a C3H/HeJ mouse with alopecia areata. The mouse strain carries the MHC haplotype H2-k. The genes are TRBV31 and TRBJ2-1; D not certain. The specimen was CD8+ T cells sorted from a lymph node. The covered CDR3 bases are TGTGCCTGGAGTCTAGAGGTTGCT. Protein: CAWSLEVA. The entire CDR3 is CAWSLEVAEQFF.